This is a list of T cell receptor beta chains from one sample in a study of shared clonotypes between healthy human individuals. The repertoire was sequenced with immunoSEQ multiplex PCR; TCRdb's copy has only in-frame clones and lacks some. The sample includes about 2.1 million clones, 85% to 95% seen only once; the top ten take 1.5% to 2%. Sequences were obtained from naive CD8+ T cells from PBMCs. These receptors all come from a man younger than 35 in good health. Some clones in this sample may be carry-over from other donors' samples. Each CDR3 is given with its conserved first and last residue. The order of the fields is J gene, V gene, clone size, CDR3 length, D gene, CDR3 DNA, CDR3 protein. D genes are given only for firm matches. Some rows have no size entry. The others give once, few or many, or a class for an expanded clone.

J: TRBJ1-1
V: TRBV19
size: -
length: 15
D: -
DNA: TGTGCCAGTAGTCCTGATAGGGAGGGGAACACTGAAGCTTTCTTT
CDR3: CASSPDREGNTEAFF

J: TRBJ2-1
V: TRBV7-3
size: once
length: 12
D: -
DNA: TGTGCCAGCAGCTTGGGTCTCAATGAGCAGTTCTTC
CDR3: CASSLGLNEQFF

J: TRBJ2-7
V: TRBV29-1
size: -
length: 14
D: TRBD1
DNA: TGCAGCGTTGAATTGGGGACAGGGTCCTACGAGCAGTACTTC
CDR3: CSVELGTGSYEQYF

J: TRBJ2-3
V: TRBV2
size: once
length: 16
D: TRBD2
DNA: TGTGCCAGCAGTGATAGGCTAGCGGGTTACACAGATACGCAGTATTTT
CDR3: CASSDRLAGYTDTQYF

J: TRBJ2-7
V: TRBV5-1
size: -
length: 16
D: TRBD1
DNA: TGCGCCAGCAGCGGGGGGACAGGGGCCTCGTCCTACGAGCAGTACTTC
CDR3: CASSGGTGASSYEQYF

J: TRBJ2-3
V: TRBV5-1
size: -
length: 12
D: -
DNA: TGCGCCAGCAGCCTGAAGGCGGATACGCAGTATTTT
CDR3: CASSLKADTQYF

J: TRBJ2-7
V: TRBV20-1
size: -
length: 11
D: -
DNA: TGCAGTGCTAGAGAGTCCTACGAGCAGTACTTC
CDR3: CSARESYEQYF

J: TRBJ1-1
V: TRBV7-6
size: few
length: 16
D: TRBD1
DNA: TGTGCCAGCAGTCCTGGACAGGGAGGTGGCTGGGCTGAAGCTTTCTTT
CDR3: CASSPGQGGGWAEAFF

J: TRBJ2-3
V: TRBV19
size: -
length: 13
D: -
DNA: TGTGCCAGCGGGACTTTTGGGGGGGATACGCAGTATTTT
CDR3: CASGTFGGDTQYF

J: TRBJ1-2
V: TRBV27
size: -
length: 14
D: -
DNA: TGTGCCAGCAGTCCTATGGACAGAAACTATGGCTACACCTTC
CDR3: CASSPMDRNYGYTF

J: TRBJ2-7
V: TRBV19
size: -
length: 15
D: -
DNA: TGTGCCAGTAGTATCCTCCCTGGTACCTCCTACGAGCAGTACTTC
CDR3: CASSILPGTSYEQYF

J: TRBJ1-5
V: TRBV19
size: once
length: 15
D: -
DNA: TGTGCCAGTAGTATAGTATCCTTGAGCAATCAGCCCCAGCATTTT
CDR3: CASSIVSLSNQPQHF

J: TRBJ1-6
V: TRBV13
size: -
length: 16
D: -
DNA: TGTGCCAGCAGCTTAGGAGGGGAGGGGCGAAGTTCACCCCTCCACTTT
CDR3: CASSLGGEGRSSPLHF

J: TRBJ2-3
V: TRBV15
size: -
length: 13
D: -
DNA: TGTGCCACCAGCAAGGGGACCGTAGATACGCAGTATTTT
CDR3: CATSKGTVDTQYF

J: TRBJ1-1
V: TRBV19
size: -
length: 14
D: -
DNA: TGTGCCAGTAGTCCCTTTGGAGCTAACACTGAAGCTTTCTTT
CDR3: CASSPFGANTEAFF

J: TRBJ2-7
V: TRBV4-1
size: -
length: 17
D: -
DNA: TGCGCCAGCAGCCCAACAGGGTTAACAGGGAGCTCCTACGAGCAGTACTTC
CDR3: CASSPTGLTGSSYEQYF

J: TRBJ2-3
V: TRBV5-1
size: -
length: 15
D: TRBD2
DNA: TGCGCCAGCAGCGGCCTAGCGGTAACCACAGATACGCAGTATTTT
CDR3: CASSGLAVTTDTQYF

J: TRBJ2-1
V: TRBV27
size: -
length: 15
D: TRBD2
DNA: TGTGCCAGCAGTTTTAGTACTAGCGGGAGTGCTGAGCAGTTCTTC
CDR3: CASSFSTSGSAEQFF

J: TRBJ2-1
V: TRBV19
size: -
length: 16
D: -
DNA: TGTGCCAGTAGTGTAAACAGGGGGGGCTCCTACAATGAGCAGTTCTTC
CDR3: CASSVNRGGSYNEQFF

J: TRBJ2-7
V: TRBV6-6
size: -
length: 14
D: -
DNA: TGTGCCAGCAGCCCTTTGGGAGAAGATTACGAGCAGTACTTC
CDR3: CASSPLGEDYEQYF

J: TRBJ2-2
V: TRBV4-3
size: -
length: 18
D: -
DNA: TGCGCCAGCAGCCAAGATTTGGTGGGGGCGGAGGGGGCCGGGGAGCTGTTTTTT
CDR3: CASSQDLVGAEGAGELFF

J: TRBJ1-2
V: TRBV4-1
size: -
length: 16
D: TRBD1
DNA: TGCGCCAGCAGCCAAGACGGGGGACAGGGGGCTTGGGGCTACACCTTC
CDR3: CASSQDGGQGAWGYTF

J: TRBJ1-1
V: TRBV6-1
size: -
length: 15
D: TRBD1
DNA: TGTGCCAGCAGTGAAGAACAGGGGGCTGGTAAAAAAGCTTTCTTT
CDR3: CASSEEQGAGKKAFF

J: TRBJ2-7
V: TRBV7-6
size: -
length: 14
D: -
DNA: TGTGCCAGCAGCGACCGGGACGGGACCTACGAGCAGTACTTC
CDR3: CASSDRDGTYEQYF

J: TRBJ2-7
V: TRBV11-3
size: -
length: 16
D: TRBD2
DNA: TGTGCCAGCAGCTCAGAGCGGGAGGCAAGCTCCTACGAGCAGTACTTC
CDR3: CASSSEREASSYEQYF

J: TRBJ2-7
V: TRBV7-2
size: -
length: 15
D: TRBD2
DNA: TGTGCCAGCAGCTTAGTGATTAGCGGGAACTACGAGCAGTACTTC
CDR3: CASSLVISGNYEQYF

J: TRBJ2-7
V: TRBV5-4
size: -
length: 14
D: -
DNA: TGTGCCAGCAGCTTAGGGCGGGGCCCCTACGAGCAGTACTTC
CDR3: CASSLGRGPYEQYF

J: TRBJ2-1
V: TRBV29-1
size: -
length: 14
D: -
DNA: TGCAGCGTTGATTTTGGAGGGTCCTACAATGAGCAGTTCTTC
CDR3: CSVDFGGSYNEQFF

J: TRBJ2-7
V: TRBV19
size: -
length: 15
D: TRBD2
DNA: TGTGCCAGTAGCCGACCGGCGGGGGGCCTATACGAGCAGTACTTC
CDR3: CASSRPAGGLYEQYF

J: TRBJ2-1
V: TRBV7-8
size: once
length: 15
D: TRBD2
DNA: TGTGCCAGCAGCTTACCGGGACTACCGCCCCATGAGCAGTTCTTC
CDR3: CASSLPGLPPHEQFF

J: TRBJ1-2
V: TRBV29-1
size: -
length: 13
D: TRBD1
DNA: TGCAGCGTAACAGGGGGTAGTAACTATGGCTACACCTTC
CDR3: CSVTGGSNYGYTF

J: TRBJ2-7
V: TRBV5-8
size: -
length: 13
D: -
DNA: TGTGCCAGCAGCTCCGGCGGGGCGGGAGAGCAGTACTTC
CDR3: CASSSGGAGEQYF

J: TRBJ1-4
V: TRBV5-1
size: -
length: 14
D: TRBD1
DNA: TGCGCCAGCAGCGGGGGACAGGGGGACGAAAAACTGTTTTTT
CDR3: CASSGGQGDEKLFF

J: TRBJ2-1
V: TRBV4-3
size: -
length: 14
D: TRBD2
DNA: TGCGCCAGCAGCGCCGGGACTAGCCGCGATGAGCAGTTCTTC
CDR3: CASSAGTSRDEQFF

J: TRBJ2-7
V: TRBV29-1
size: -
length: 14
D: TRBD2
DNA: TGCAGCGTTGATGGCGGGAGGGCCTCCTACGAGCAGTACTTC
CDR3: CSVDGGRASYEQYF

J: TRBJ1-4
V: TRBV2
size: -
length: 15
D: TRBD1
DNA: TGTGCCAGCACCTCGGGACAGGGGTTCAATGAAAAACTGTTTTTT
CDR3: CASTSGQGFNEKLFF

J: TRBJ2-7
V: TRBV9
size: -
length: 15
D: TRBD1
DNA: TGTGCCAGCAGCGGGAGACAGGGATCCATCTACGAGCAGTACTTC
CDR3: CASSGRQGSIYEQYF

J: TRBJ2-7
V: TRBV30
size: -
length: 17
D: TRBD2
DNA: TGTGCCTGGAGTGGAAAAGCGGGGGGGGCCAGCTCCTACGAGCAGTACTTC
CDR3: CAWSGKAGGASSYEQYF

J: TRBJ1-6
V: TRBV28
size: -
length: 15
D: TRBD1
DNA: TGTGCCAGCAGTTTCTCGACAGGGAATAATTCACCCCTCCACTTT
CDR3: CASSFSTGNNSPLHF

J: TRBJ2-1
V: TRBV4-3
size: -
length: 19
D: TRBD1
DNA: TGCGCCAGCAGCCATCTTCTGATCCGGGACAGGGACTTCCCCAATGAGCAGTTCTTC
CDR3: CASSHLLIRDRDFPNEQFF

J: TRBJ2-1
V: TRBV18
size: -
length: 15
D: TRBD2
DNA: TGTGCCAGCTCACCAGTAGCGGGAGGGCTCGATGAGCAGTTCTTC
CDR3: CASSPVAGGLDEQFF

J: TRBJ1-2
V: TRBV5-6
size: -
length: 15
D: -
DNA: TGTGCCAGCAGCTTTGACAGCTTTTACTTCTATGGCTACACCTTC
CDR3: CASSFDSFYFYGYTF

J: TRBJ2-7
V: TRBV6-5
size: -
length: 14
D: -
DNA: TGTGCCAGCAGTTTAATGGGGGGCCGCTACGAGCAGTACTTC
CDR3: CASSLMGGRYEQYF

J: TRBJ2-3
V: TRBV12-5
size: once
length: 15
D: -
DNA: TGTGCTAGTGGTTTTGGGGTTATGAACACAGATACGCAGTATTTT
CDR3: CASGFGVMNTDTQYF

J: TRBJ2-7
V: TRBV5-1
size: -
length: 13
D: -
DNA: TGCGCCAGCAGCTTGGTATTTGGGGGCGAGCAGTACTTC
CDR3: CASSLVFGGEQYF

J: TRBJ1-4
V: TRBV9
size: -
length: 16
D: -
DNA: TGTGCCAGCAGCGTGTCAGGGTTTACGACTAATGAAAAACTGTTTTTT
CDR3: CASSVSGFTTNEKLFF

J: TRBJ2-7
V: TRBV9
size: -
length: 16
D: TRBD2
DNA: TGTGCCAGCAGCGTAGGGGCGGGAGGACTGTCCTACGAGCAGTACTTC
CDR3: CASSVGAGGLSYEQYF

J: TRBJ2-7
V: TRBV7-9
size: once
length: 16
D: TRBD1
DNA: TGTGCCAGCAGCTCGCCTCAACAGGGGGCATTGAACGAGCAGTACTTC
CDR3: CASSSPQQGALNEQYF

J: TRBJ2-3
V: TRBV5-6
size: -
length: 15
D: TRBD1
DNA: TGTGCCAGCAGCGGCTCCGGGACAGGGAAGGATACGCAGTATTTT
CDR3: CASSGSGTGKDTQYF

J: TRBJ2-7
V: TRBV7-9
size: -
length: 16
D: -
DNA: TGTGCCAGCAGCCCCCCCGCGGGGACCCTTGACTACGAGCAGTACTTC
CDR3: CASSPPAGTLDYEQYF

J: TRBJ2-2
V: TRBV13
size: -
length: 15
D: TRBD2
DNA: TGTGCCAGCAGCTTAGGGACTAGCGGGACCGGGGAGCTGTTTTTT
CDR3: CASSLGTSGTGELFF

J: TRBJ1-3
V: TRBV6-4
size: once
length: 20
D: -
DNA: TGTGCCAGCAGTGACTCGAATACTCTTGGGCCTCCCGCCTCTGGAAACACCATATATTTT
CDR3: CASSDSNTLGPPASGNTIYF

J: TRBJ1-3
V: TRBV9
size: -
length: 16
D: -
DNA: TGTGCCAGCAGCGCCCGACAGGAGAGCTCTGGAAACACCATATATTTT
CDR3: CASSARQESSGNTIYF

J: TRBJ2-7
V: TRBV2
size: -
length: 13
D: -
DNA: TGTGCCAGCAGTTCGGGGGGCCTCTACGAGCAGTACTTC
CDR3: CASSSGGLYEQYF

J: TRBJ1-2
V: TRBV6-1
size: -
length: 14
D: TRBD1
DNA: TGTGCCAGCAGTGAAGTTCCAGGGGGCGATGGCTACACCTTC
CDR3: CASSEVPGGDGYTF

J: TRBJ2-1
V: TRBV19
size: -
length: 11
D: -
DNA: TGTGCCAGTAGTTCGCACAATGAGCAGTTCTTC
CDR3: CASSSHNEQFF

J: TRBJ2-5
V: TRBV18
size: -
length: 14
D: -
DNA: TGTGCCAGCTCACCTGCCGGTGGCAGAGAGACCCAGTACTTC
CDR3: CASSPAGGRETQYF

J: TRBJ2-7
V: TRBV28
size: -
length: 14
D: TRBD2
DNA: TGTGCCAGCAGTTTAATCGGGAGGGCCTACGAGCAGTACTTC
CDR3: CASSLIGRAYEQYF

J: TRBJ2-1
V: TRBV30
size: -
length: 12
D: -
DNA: TGTGCCTGGAGTTTAACCGGAGCCCGGGAGTTCTTC
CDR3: CAWSLTGAREFF